A single sample gave rise to the 32 T cell receptor beta chains below, sequenced in a study of blood T cell repertoires in COVID-19. Sequencing was performed with immunoSEQ multiplex PCR; in TCRdb, only in-frame clones are kept and a portion is missing. The sample holds roughly 200,000 clones, around 85% seen once. The source material was PBMCs or T cells enriched from blood (not recorded which). The source is a man in his forties who had recovered from COVID-19.

The CDR3 coding sequence is TGCGCCAGCAGCCAAGGAGAATACAGGGTTCGGGAGACCCAGTACTTC. Residues: CASSQGEYRVRETQYF. The chain is built from TRBV4-1 and TRBJ2-5; TRBD1 is a possible D gene (6 bases). Germline V gives CDR1 MGHRA, CDR2 YSYEKL. The V end was cut by 1 base, the J end by 5 bases, with 17 bases between. The CDR3 runs to 16 residues.

The gene calls are TRBV6-1 and TRBJ1-1, with no clear D. This CDR3 is 15 amino acids long. Germline CDR1 reads MNHNS; CDR2 reads SASEGT. Trimming took 2 bases from V and 7 from J, leaving 17 bases between them. The DNA of the CDR3 is TGTGCCAGCAGTGAACCCGTCGGTGAGCTCGGTGAAGCTTTCTTT. This sequence encodes CASSEPVGELGEAFF.

This clone was observed once. The V and J genes are TRBV27 and TRBJ2-2; TRBD2 is a possible D gene (5 bases). This CDR3 contains 14 residues. CDR1 is MNHEY and CDR2 is SMNVEV in the germline V gene (reference sequence). V dropped 5 bases and J dropped 10 bases, with 17 bases sitting between them. CDR3 residues: CASSPYRGGEELFF. The DNA for the CDR3 is TGTGCCAGCAGTCCATACCGGGGTGGCGAGGAGCTGTTTTTT.

J is TRBJ2-7 and V is TRBV19; 7 bases are a match to TRBD1. The CDR3 loop spans 17 amino acids. CDR1 LNHDA and CDR2 SQIVND come from the germline V gene (reference sequence). V trimming: 5 bases; J trimming: 0 bases; junction bases outside the gene matches: 13. CDR3 amino acids: CASSSISGTATSYEQYF. CDR3 nucleotide sequence: TGTGCCAGTAGTTCAATTTCCGGGACAGCGACCTCCTACGAGCAGTACTTC.

V gene TRBV19 combines with J gene TRBJ2-1, with 9 bases matching TRBD1. The V segment lost 5 bases and the J segment 8 bases; nucleotides outside the gene matches: 10. CDR1 LNHDA and CDR2 SQIVND come from the germline V gene (reference sequence). The CDR3 runs 15 residues. In nucleotides, the CDR3 is TGTGCCAGTAGTGCTCGGGACAGGGTTCCCGATGAGCAGTTCTTC. Translated, it gives CASSARDRVPDEQFF.

This chain uses TRBV6-5 with TRBJ2-7; tentative D call: TRBD2 (5 bases). The CDR3 totals 14 residues. V dropped 0 bases and J dropped 1 base, with 7 bases sitting between them. Germline V CDR1 and CDR2: MNHEY, SVGAGI. CDR3 in DNA: TGTGCCAGCAGTTACTCGAGGGATTCCTACGAGCAGTACTTC. It translates to CASSYSRDSYEQYF.

V gene TRBV3-1 (or the pseudogene TRBV3-2) combines with J gene TRBJ1-1; 7 bases agree with TRBD1. The germline gives CDR1 LGHDT, CDR2 YNNKEL (reference sequence). The CDR3 has 14 amino acids. V lost 4 bases and J lost 1; bases outside the gene matches: 3. The DNA of the CDR3 is TGTGCCAGCAGCCGGACAGGACAGAACACTGAAGCTTTCTTT. Its protein product is CASSRTGQNTEAFF.

This clone has only one observation. J is TRBJ2-3 and V is TRBV11-2; D unresolved. Germline CDR1 SGHAT, CDR2 FQNNGV. This CDR3 is 15 amino acids long. Between the trimmed V and J ends, which lost 4 bases and 0 bases, there was a span of 11 bases. The CDR3 reads CASSSAARSTDTQYF. Here the CDR3 DNA reads TGTGCCAGCAGCTCCGCCGCTAGAAGCACAGATACGCAGTATTTT.

This rearrangement joins TRBV28 to TRBJ2-3; 10 nucleotides align to TRBD2. The CDR3 is made up of 15 amino acids. Unmatched junction bases numbered 14, after V lost 6 bases and J lost 11 bases. Germline-derived CDR1 and CDR2 are MDHEN and SYDVKM. The CDR3 sequence is CASSPQQLAGLWQYF. The CDR3, as DNA: TGTGCCAGCAGCCCCCAACAACTAGCGGGACTTTGGCAGTATTTT.

This CDR3 reads CASSIATPRGLVTDTQYF. CDR3 DNA: TGTGCCAGTAGTATAGCGACACCCCGCGGGCTTGTCACAGATACGCAGTATTTT. This chain links TRBV19 with TRBJ2-3, with D perhaps TRBD2 (5 bases). The CDR3 extends over 18 amino acids. Germline V lookup: CDR1 LNHDA, CDR2 SQIVND (reference sequence). The V gene lost 1 base and the J gene lost 2 bases, with 19 bases spanning the gap. Full variable domain (remainder filled in from reference TRBV19 and TRBJ2-3): DGGITQSPKYLFRKEGQNVTLSCEQNLNHDAMYWYRQDPGQGLRLIYYSQIVNDFQKGDIAEGYSVSREKKESFPLTVTSAQKNPTAFYLCASSIATPRGLVTDTQYFGPGTRLTVL.

CDR3 DNA: TGTGCCAGCAGCTTAGCGAGGTTCAGCGGGAGGGCCCGTGAGCAGTTCTTC. Residues: CASSLARFSGRAREQFF. The chain joins TRBV7-2 to TRBJ2-1; 10 bases are shared with TRBD2. Germline assignment: CDR1 SGHTA and CDR2 FQGNSA. The V segment lost 0 bases and the J segment 9 bases; nucleotides outside the gene matches: 11. This CDR3 contains 17 residues.

The V and J genes are TRBV18 and TRBJ2-5; D is perhaps TRBD2 (6 bases). This CDR3 is 14 amino acids long. Trimming took off 2 bases at V and 1 base at J, with 8 bases between the two ends. CDR1 is KGHSH and CDR2 is LQKENI in the germline V gene. The CDR3 nucleotides are TGTGCCAGCTCACCAGGGGGGATCCAAGAGACCCAGTACTTC. Residues: CASSPGGIQETQYF.

The chain recombines TRBV10-2 with TRBJ2-1; 7 nucleotides line up with TRBD2. V shed 4 bases and J 4 bases; nucleotides not matched to a gene: 4. This CDR3 has 14 amino acids. The V gene's germline CDR1 is WSHSY and CDR2 SAAADI. The CDR3 protein is CASSVGDYYNEQFF. The CDR3 bases are TGCGCCAGCAGTGTGGGGGACTATTACAATGAGCAGTTCTTC.

The chain links TRBV28 to TRBJ2-2, with D hard to call. V dropped 7 bases and J dropped 5 bases, with 11 bases sitting between them. The CDR3 is made up of 13 amino acids. Germline V gene data show CDR1 as MDHEN and CDR2 as SYDVKM. DNA of the CDR3: TGTGCCAGCATCACGCGCGAAACCGGGGAGCTGTTTTTT. Translation gives CASITRETGELFF. Full variable domain (outside the CDR3, taken from reference TRBV28 and TRBJ2-2): DVKVTQSSRYLVKRTGEKVFLECVQDMDHENMFWYRQDPGLGLRLIYFSYDVKMKEKGDIPEGYSVSREKKERFSLILESASTNQTSMYLCASITRETGELFFGEGSRLTVL.

This clone was seen only a few times. V is TRBV9 and J is TRBJ1-1; maybe TRBD1 (5 bases). Trimming shortened V by 6 bases and J by 4 bases, and 16 bases separated the two germline ends. The CDR3 extends over 14 amino acids. The germline V gene encodes CDR1 SGDLS and CDR2 YYNGEE. CDR3 residues: CASTWGEGGTEAFF. The CDR3 DNA is TGTGCCAGCACCTGGGGGGAGGGCGGCACTGAAGCTTTCTTT.

The V gene is TRBV7-2, the J gene TRBJ1-2; 7 positions agree with TRBD1. The length of the CDR3 is 14 residues. V lost 4 bases and J lost 4; bases outside the gene matches: 6. Looked up from germline, CDR1 is SGHTA and CDR2 is FQGNSA. For the CDR3, the DNA is TGTGCCAGCAGCTCCTACAGGGGAACCTATGGCTACACCTTC. As protein: CASSSYRGTYGYTF.

This clone was seen a single time. V and J are TRBV7-6 and TRBJ2-1; the match to TRBD1 covers 9 bases. V gave up 5 bases and J gave up 9 bases; unmatched junction bases: 11. Germline CDR1 is SGHVS and CDR2 is FNYEAQ. The CDR3 is 15 residues long. This CDR3 is CASSPSLGQGVEQFF. The CDR3 region has the DNA TGTGCCAGCAGCCCCTCCCTGGGACAGGGTGTTGAGCAGTTCTTC.

V usage is TRBV19 and J usage is TRBJ2-3, with TRBD2 matching over 7 bases. Per germline, CDR1 LNHDA and CDR2 SQIVND (reference sequence). The CDR3 is 14 amino acids. V dropped 3 bases and J dropped 6; count of bases not matched to a gene: 6. Here the CDR3 reads CASSILGGSDTQYF. The CDR3 DNA reads as TGTGCCAGTAGTATCCTGGGGGGGTCGGATACGCAGTATTTT.

V is TRBV18 and J is TRBJ2-7; 11 bases map to TRBD2. The V gene's germline CDR1 is KGHSH and CDR2 LQKENI. Losses at the gene ends were 2 bases for V and 2 bases for J; bases not matched to a gene: 2. The CDR3 consists of 15 residues. The CDR3 coding sequence is TGTGCCAGCTCACCAGGTAGCGGGAGGGCCTACGAGCAGTACTTC. This codes for CASSPGSGRAYEQYF.

V and J are TRBV9 and TRBJ2-5, with a weak D call TRBD1 (5 bases). Trimming cost V 0 bases and J 1 base, with 10 bases left between them. CDR3 length: 15 amino acids. CDR1 SGDLS and CDR2 YYNGEE come from the germline V gene. CDR3 bases: TGTGCCAGCAGCGTAGGAGGACAAAGCCAAGAGACCCAGTACTTC. Translating gives CASSVGGQSQETQYF.

The rearrangement uses TRBV7-2 and TRBJ2-7, with TRBD1 matching 8 bases. Germline V gives CDR1 SGHTA, CDR2 FQGNSA. Unmatched junction bases numbered 9, after V lost 3 bases and J lost 5 bases. This CDR3 is 15 amino acids long. CDR3 DNA sequence: TGTGCCAGCAGCTTTGACAGGGGAAGTTTCAACGAGCAGTACTTC. It codes for CASSFDRGSFNEQYF.

The rearrangement links TRBV5-1 to TRBJ1-2; 7 nucleotides align to TRBD1. The germline V gene encodes CDR1 SGHRS and CDR2 YFSETQ. This CDR3 comprises 16 residues. Losses at the gene ends were 1 base for V and 0 bases for J; bases not matched to a gene: 6. The chain's CDR3 is CASSLTTGRSNYGYTF. The CDR3 DNA reads TGCGCCAGCAGCTTGACGACAGGGAGATCTAACTATGGCTACACCTTC.

V is TRBV4-1 and J is TRBJ2-7, with D uncertain. Trimming took off 5 bases at V and 1 base at J, with 12 bases between the two ends. The CDR3 runs 14 residues. Looked up from germline, CDR1 is MGHRA and CDR2 is YSYEKL. CDR3 protein: CASSENRISYEQYF. CDR3 sequence (DNA): TGCGCCAGCAGCGAGAACAGAATATCCTACGAGCAGTACTTC.

The rearrangement joins TRBV7-8 to TRBJ2-4; the match to TRBD2 covers 10 bases. CDR3 length: 18 residues. The trim removed 1 base at V and 8 bases at J, leaving 14 bases unmatched. Germline V CDR1 and CDR2: SGHVS, FQNEAQ. In nucleotides, the CDR3 is TGTGCCAGCAGCTTAGAGCGTAATCTAGCGGGAGTGGGGGACATTCAGTACTTC. Protein sequence: CASSLERNLAGVGDIQYF.

The gene calls are TRBV4-3 and TRBJ2-1; TRBD1 matches 11 bases. The germline CDR1 and CDR2 sequences are LGHNA and YSLEER. The CDR3 spans 18 residues. Losses at the gene ends were 3 bases for V and 2 bases for J; bases not matched to a gene: 9. The chain's CDR3 is CASSHDGDRGNPYNEQFF. The CDR3 nucleotides read TGCGCCAGCAGCCATGATGGGGACAGGGGGAACCCCTACAATGAGCAGTTCTTC.

The chain links TRBV4-2 to TRBJ2-3, with 8 bases matching TRBD1. Germline V lookup: CDR1 LGHNA, CDR2 YNFKEQ. This CDR3 region has 18 residues. The V gene end was trimmed by 1 base and the J gene end by 0 bases; junction bases not matched to a gene: 9. For the CDR3, the DNA is TGTGCCAGCAGCCAAGTTCTTGGGCGGGACAGGAGCACAGATACGCAGTATTTT. Its translation is CASSQVLGRDRSTDTQYF.

The chain is built from TRBV28 and TRBJ1-2; tentative D call: TRBD1 (6 bases). CDR1 MDHEN and CDR2 SYDVKM come from the germline V gene. V was clipped by 6 bases and J by 4 bases, with 18 bases between them. This CDR3 spans 15 amino acids. CDR3 sequence (DNA): TGTGCCAGCAGGAAGGGGGGGACTTCAGTCTATGGCTACACCTTC. This encodes CASRKGGTSVYGYTF.

This chain links TRBV4-1 with TRBJ2-7; 8 bases line up with TRBD1. The CDR3 loop spans 14 amino acids. The V gene's germline CDR1 is MGHRA and CDR2 YSYEKL. Losses at the gene ends were 4 bases for V and 5 bases for J; bases not matched to a gene: 7. The CDR3 DNA sequence: TGCGCCAGCAGCCTTGGGACAGGCATAGACGAGCAGTACTTC. Protein sequence: CASSLGTGIDEQYF.

The chain has TRBV7-9 and TRBJ1-5; TRBD1 aligns across 7 bases. The CDR3 consists of 14 residues. CDR1 is SEHNR, CDR2 FQNEAQ, per germline (reference sequence). V trimming: 5 bases; J trimming: 3 bases; junction bases outside the gene matches: 4. The CDR3 DNA reads as TGTGCCAGCAGCCAAGGGGGCCCCAATCAGCCCCAGCATTTT. Protein sequence: CASSQGGPNQPQHF.

This clone was recorded many times. The chain combines TRBV30 with TRBJ2-7, with D perhaps TRBD2 (5 bases). This CDR3 has 13 amino acids. The V end lost 6 bases, the J end lost 4 bases, and 16 bases lay between the germline ends. The germline V gene encodes CDR1 GTSNPN and CDR2 SVGIG (reference sequence). The CDR3 here is CACTGNWGYEQYF. The CDR3 coding sequence is TGTGCCTGCACGGGAAATTGGGGTTACGAGCAGTACTTC. Full variable domain (remainder filled in from reference TRBV30 and TRBJ2-7): SQTIHQWPATLVQPVGSPLSLECTVEGTSNPNLYWYRQAAGRGLQLLFYSVGIGQISSEVPQNLSASRPQDRQFILSSKKLLLSDSGFYLCACTGNWGYEQYFGPGTRLTVT.

The gene calls are TRBV7-3 and TRBJ1-1; the D gene is possibly TRBD1 (6 bases). The V end was cut by 5 bases, the J end by 0 bases, with 10 bases between. The length of the CDR3 is 14 residues. Germline CDR1 reads SGHTA; CDR2 reads FQGTGA. The chain's CDR3 is CASSQGTVNTEAFF. Written as DNA, the CDR3 is TGTGCCAGCAGCCAGGGGACGGTGAACACTGAAGCTTTCTTT.

J is TRBJ2-7 and V is TRBV10-1, with TRBD2 identical over 10 bases. Germline V gene sequence: CDR1 WNHNN, CDR2 SYGVQD (reference sequence). The length of the CDR3 is 13 residues. Trimming took 10 bases from V and 4 from J; bases not matched to a gene: 7. The DNA of the CDR3 is TGCGCCACCCCTAGCGGGAGAATGTACGAGCAGTACTTC. Translation gives CATPSGRMYEQYF.